One sample yielded the 16 T cell receptor beta chains listed below, sequenced in a study of CD8+ T cells in alopecia areata. After isolation, RNA underwent reverse transcription to generate cDNA as the sequencing template. Assay: immunoSEQ multiplex PCR; the TCRdb copy retains only in-frame clones and omits some. Among some 120,000 clones, approximately 58% were seen once, and the ten largest hold under 5%. The sequenced sample was CD4+ T cells sorted from blood, obtained at week 0. The receptors were gathered from a human donor with alopecia areata.

The chain joins TRBV9 to TRBJ1-2, with TRBD1 identical over 7 bases. Looked up from germline, CDR1 is SGDLS and CDR2 is YYNGEE. This CDR3 comprises 13 residues. V lost 4 bases, J lost 8 bases, and 8 bases stayed unmatched. CDR3 DNA sequence: TGTGCCAGCAGCACCGACAGGGTGAACGGCTACACCTTC. Its protein product is CASSTDRVNGYTF.

The genes are TRBV5-4 and TRBJ1-1, with 7 bases fitting TRBD1. The V gene's germline CDR1 is SGHNT and CDR2 YYREEE (reference sequence). J gave up 6 bases and V 3 bases, and 2 bases lay outside the gene matches. The CDR3 is 12 residues long. Here the CDR3 reads CASSSQGAEAFF. CDR3 DNA sequence: TGTGCCAGCAGCTCCCAGGGGGCTGAAGCTTTCTTT. Using reference TRBV5-4 and TRBJ1-1 for the parts outside the CDR3, the full variable domain is ETGVTQSPTHLIKTRGQQVTLRCSSQSGHNTVSWYQQALGQGPQFIFQYYREEENGRGNFPPRFSGLQFPNYSSELNVNALELDDSALYLCASSSQGAEAFFGQGTRLTVV.

This clone counts as medium-sized. The CDR3 coding sequence is TGTGCCAGTAGTACCGGGACAGGCAACACCGGGGAGCTGTTTTTT. This gives the protein CASSTGTGNTGELFF. The chain joins TRBV19 to TRBJ2-2; TRBD1 aligns across 8 bases. The CDR3 extends over 15 amino acids. V lost 4 bases, J lost 2 bases, and 3 bases stayed unmatched. CDR1 LNHDA and CDR2 SQIVND come from the germline V gene (reference sequence). The full variable domain, in which reference TRBV19 and TRBJ2-2 provide the parts outside the CDR3, is DGGITQSPKYLFRKEGQNVTLSCEQNLNHDAMYWYRQDPGQGLRLIYYSQIVNDFQKGDIAEGYSVSREKKESFPLTVTSAQKNPTAFYLCASSTGTGNTGELFFGEGSRLTVL.

This clone was detected only once. The chain carries TRBV2 and TRBJ2-5; no clear D gene. Trimming pared 6 bases from V and 1 base from J, leaving 9 bases between. This CDR3 contains 13 residues. Germline values: CDR1 SNHLY, CDR2 FYNNEI. The CDR3 loop is CASSSRTQETQYF. The CDR3 bases are TGTGCCAGCAGCTCCAGGACCCAAGAGACCCAGTACTTC.

The rearrangement links TRBV20-1 to TRBJ1-2; D unresolved. V shed 6 bases and J shed 8 bases, with 13 bases lying between them. Germline CDR1 reads DFQATT; CDR2 reads SNEGSKA (reference sequence). The CDR3 consists of 11 residues. The CDR3 sequence: CSALKGSGYTF. CDR3 DNA sequence: TGCAGTGCGCTTAAAGGTAGCGGCTACACCTTC.

This clone was counted only a few times. This sequence joins TRBV7-9 and TRBJ1-5, with D unresolved. The V end was cut by 1 base, the J end by 0 bases, with 7 bases between. The CDR3 has 15 residues. Germline V gene sequence: CDR1 SEHNR, CDR2 FQNEAQ (reference sequence). CDR3 sequence reads: CASSLDSYSNQPQHF. CDR3 bases: TGTGCCAGCAGCTTAGACAGCTATAGCAATCAGCCCCAGCATTTT.

This clone was counted a few times. This rearrangement joins TRBV7-3 to TRBJ2-6; D gene uncertain. Deletions cut 5 bases from V and 2 bases from J, with 10 bases between. This CDR3 is built from 15 residues. Germline CDR1 is SGHTA and CDR2 is FQGTGA. This CDR3 reads CASSPGEAGANVLTF. In nucleotides, the CDR3 is TGTGCCAGCAGCCCCGGTGAGGCTGGGGCCAACGTCCTGACTTTC.

The genes are TRBV6-1 and TRBJ2-5; the D call may be TRBD1 or TRBD2 (6 bases each). V dropped 4 bases and J dropped 5 bases, with 11 bases sitting between them. From germline, CDR1 is MNHNS and CDR2 SASEGT. The CDR3 runs 13 residues. CDR3 in DNA: TGTGCCAGCAGTGGTGGGGGGCAGGAGACCCAGTACTTC. Its translation is CASSGGGQETQYF.

This clone was picked up one time. V is TRBV9 and J is TRBJ1-1, with D uncertain. Germline V lookup: CDR1 SGDLS, CDR2 YYNGEE. The V and J ends lost 0 bases and 1 base respectively, with 7 bases between them. CDR3 length equals 14 residues. In DNA form, the CDR3 reads TGTGCCAGCAGCGTAGTGGCTGAGAACACTGAAGCTTTCTTT. As protein: CASSVVAENTEAFF.

The chain combines TRBV11-2 with TRBJ2-1; possibly TRBD2 for D (6 bases). The V end was cut by 0 bases, the J end by 12 bases, with 12 bases between. This CDR3 spans 13 amino acids. The germline gives CDR1 SGHAT, CDR2 FQNNGV. CDR3 loop: CASSLEPGARQFF. In DNA form, the CDR3 reads TGTGCCAGCAGCTTAGAGCCGGGAGCCCGGCAGTTCTTC.

This chain connects TRBV18 to TRBJ1-1; 7 nucleotides match TRBD1. The CDR3 sequence is 14 residues long. The junction had 2 bases not matched to a gene; V was cut back by 0 bases and J by 4 bases. The germline V gene has CDR1 KGHSH and CDR2 LQKENI. The CDR3 sequence is CASSPPAGGTEAFF. In nucleotides, the CDR3 is TGTGCCAGCTCACCACCGGCAGGGGGCACTGAAGCTTTCTTT.

The chain combines TRBV5-1 with TRBJ2-5, with TRBD2 matching 9 bases. This CDR3 is built from 15 residues. Per the germline V gene, CDR1 is SGHRS and CDR2 is YFSETQ. The V segment lost 7 bases and the J segment 2 bases; nucleotides outside the gene matches: 9. The CDR3 reads CASGGVAGDQETQYF. In DNA, the CDR3 is TGCGCCAGCGGCGGCGTAGCGGGGGATCAAGAGACCCAGTACTTC.

V gene TRBV5-1 combines with J gene TRBJ1-2, with D hard to call. Germline V CDR1 and CDR2: SGHRS, YFSETQ. V shed 5 bases and J shed 3 bases, with 20 bases lying between them. The length of the CDR3 is 16 residues. This CDR3 is CASSYGRVQTYYGYTF. In DNA form, the CDR3 reads TGCGCCAGCAGTTACGGACGGGTACAAACTTACTATGGCTACACCTTC.

The V call is TRBV5-4, the J call TRBJ2-2; D ambiguous. Germline assignment: CDR1 SGHNT and CDR2 YYREEE (reference sequence). This CDR3 has 12 residues. V lost 2 bases and J lost 6, with 5 bases in between. The CDR3 here is CASSLEAGELFF. The CDR3 DNA is TGTGCCAGCAGCTTAGAGGCCGGGGAGCTGTTTTTT.

This chain connects TRBV7-2 to TRBJ2-7, with TRBD1 identical over 7 bases. V lost 2 bases and J lost 4; bases outside the gene matches: 5. The CDR3 loop spans 14 amino acids. Germline CDR1 is SGHTA and CDR2 is FQGNSA. This chain's CDR3 is CASSLQTGAYEQYF. CDR3 bases: TGTGCCAGCAGCTTACAAACAGGGGCTTACGAGCAGTACTTC. The whole variable domain, filled in from reference TRBV7-2 and TRBJ2-7, reads GAGVSQSPSNKVTEKGKDVELRCDPISGHTALYWYRQSLGQGLEFLIYFQGNSAPDKSGLPSDRFSAERTGGSVSTLTIQRTQQEDSAVYLCASSLQTGAYEQYFGPGTRLTVT.

J is TRBJ1-3 and V is TRBV29-1; D call uncertain. The V gene's germline CDR1 is SQVTM and CDR2 ANQGSEA. Trimming took 7 bases from V and 3 from J, leaving 13 bases between them. The CDR3 consists of 13 residues. Written as DNA, the CDR3 is TGCAGCGCGCGGAGGGCAGTTGGAAACACCATATATTTT. As protein: CSARRAVGNTIYF. Supplemented by reference TRBV29-1 and TRBJ1-3, the full variable domain reads SAVISQKPSRDICQRGTSLTIQCQVDSQVTMMFWYRQQPGQSLTLIATANQGSEATYESGFVIDKFPISRPNLTFSTLTVSNMSPEDSSIYLCSARRAVGNTIYFGEGSWLTVV.